This T cell receptor beta chain was observed in a study of PD-1 blockade in classical Hodgkin lymphoma. Regarding time point: cycle 4 day 1 (C4D1), after more than five weeks of nivolumab. After autologous stem cell transplantation all patients relapsed, and prior brentuximab vedotin exposure differed between cohorts. The CDR3 consists of 15 residues. The V segment lost 4 bases and the J segment 6 bases; nucleotides outside the gene matches: 7. Germline lookup yields CDR1 SGHKS and CDR2 YYEKEE (reference sequence). Study results and caveats: Repertoire differences lack defined causes, possibly disease activity or prior therapy. Reported baseline diversity: healthy donors highest, relapsed/refractory patients lowest.

To note about this clone: The antigen remains undetermined.

Method: immunoSEQ multiplex PCR; TCRdb's copy keeps in-frame clones and lacks some. This table has 25,000 to 30,000 clones, 82% appearing once. The chain uses TRBV5-5 and TRBJ2-3, with 11 bases aligning to TRBD1. The sequence derives from a human donor with classical Hodgkin lymphoma. This specimen was peripheral blood mononuclear cells (PBMCs), taken before the fourth cycle of nivolumab. The CDR3 is CASSPDRGLSDTQYF. The CDR3 region has the DNA TGTGCCAGCAGCCCGGACAGGGGGCTTTCTGATACGCAGTATTTT. The entire variable domain, with the rest obtained from reference TRBV5-5 and TRBJ2-3, is as follows: DAGVTQSPTHLIKTRGQQVTLRCSPISGHKSVSWYQQVLGQGPQFIFQYYEKEERGRGNFPDRFSARQFPNYSSELNVNALLLGDSALYLCASSPDRGLSDTQYFGPGTRLTVL.